This is a list of T cell receptor beta chains from one sample in a study of regulatory T cells in long-lasting Graves disease. A single record per CDR3 protein comes from TCRdb applying MiXCR to the multiplex PCR reads. The sample consists of approximately 400,000 distinct CDR3 sequences, around 15% of them appearing once. Sample: peripheral blood mononuclear cells (PBMCs), taken at new diagnosis, from a patient treated with antithyroid drugs. The receptors here all came from a female donor with Graves disease. Both conserved end residues are part of each CDR3. The order of the fields is D gene, V gene, clone size, J gene, CDR3 DNA, CDR3 protein. D genes are given only for firm matches. A row's size may be missing; if present it is once, few, many or a size class.

d_gene: NA
v_gene: TRBV6-1
abundance: many
j_gene: TRBJ2-3
CDR3nt: TGTGCCAGCAGTGGGGGGACGCCCGTAATAGATACGCAGTATTTT
CDR3aa: CASSGGTPVIDTQYF

d_gene: TRBD2
v_gene: TRBV28
abundance: few
j_gene: TRBJ2-2
CDR3nt: TGTGCCAGCCGCCTAGCGGGAAGGGACACCGGGGAGCTGTTTTTT
CDR3aa: CASRLAGRDTGELFF

d_gene: NA
v_gene: TRBV24-1
abundance: many
j_gene: TRBJ1-2
CDR3nt: TGTGCCACCAGTGTAAGGGAGCCTAACTATGGCTACACCTTC
CDR3aa: CATSVREPNYGYTF

d_gene: NA
v_gene: TRBV27
abundance: NA
j_gene: TRBJ2-7
CDR3nt: TGTGCCAGCAGTTTATTAGCCACTCCCTCCTACAATGAGCAGTACTTC
CDR3aa: CASSLLATPSYNEQYF

d_gene: TRBD1
v_gene: TRBV20-1
abundance: many
j_gene: TRBJ1-2
CDR3nt: TGCAGTGCTCCTTACCAAGGACAGGGGGGACCTAAGTACTATGGCTACACCTTC
CDR3aa: CSAPYQGQGGPKYYGYTF

d_gene: NA
v_gene: TRBV11-1
abundance: many
j_gene: TRBJ2-1
CDR3nt: TGTGCCAGCAGCTTAGTAGGGGCCGGTGAGCAGTTCTTC
CDR3aa: CASSLVGAGEQFF

d_gene: NA
v_gene: TRBV30
abundance: many
j_gene: TRBJ1-3
CDR3nt: TGTGCCTGGAGTGACTTCTCTGGAAACACCATATATTTT
CDR3aa: CAWSDFSGNTIYF

d_gene: NA
v_gene: TRBV2
abundance: many
j_gene: TRBJ2-2
CDR3nt: TGTGCCAGCAGCCCTTTGTCAGCGACTGAGGGTACCGGGGAGCTGTTTTTT
CDR3aa: CASSPLSATEGTGELFF

d_gene: TRBD1
v_gene: TRBV4-1
abundance: many
j_gene: TRBJ2-7
CDR3nt: TGCGCCAGCAGCCACGGGGACAGTTCACCCTACGAGCAGTACTTC
CDR3aa: CASSHGDSSPYEQYF

d_gene: TRBD1
v_gene: TRBV11-1
abundance: NA
j_gene: TRBJ2-3
CDR3nt: TGTGCCAGCAGCCAAGAGGGGGAGGCAGGGGGCGTTGCGGACTTCACAGATACGCAGTATTTT
CDR3aa: CASSQEGEAGGVADFTDTQYF